Each of the 19 T cell receptor beta chains below was sequenced from the same sample in a study of shared clonotypes between healthy human individuals. CD45RO negativity and positive selection for CCR7 defined naive CD8 cells, a population that excluded terminally differentiated effector memory CD45RA+ cells. TCRdb's copy holds only in-frame clones and misses some; the assay was immunoSEQ multiplex PCR. Of approximately 2,000,000 clones listed, about 94% were seen once; the top ten hold over 1.5%. Sequenced: naive CD8+ T cells from PBMCs. These receptors came from a man aged 18 to 30 in good health. Some clones in this sample may be carry-over from other donors' samples.

The rearrangement joins TRBV9 to TRBJ2-7; D may be TRBD1 or TRBD2 (5 bases each). Trimming removed 4 bases from V and 3 bases from J, with 11 bases in between. This CDR3 comprises 13 residues. The germline CDR1 and CDR2 sequences are SGDLS and YYNGEE. CDR3 region: CASSPGTRYEQYF. The CDR3 DNA is TGTGCCAGCAGCCCCGGGACCCGCTACGAGCAGTACTTC.

Of note for this clone: In the same sample, other DNA sequences code for this CDR3. The CDR3 sequence: CASSLAGGPSYEQYF. Here the CDR3 DNA reads TGTGCCAGCAGTTTAGCGGGCGGGCCCTCCTACGAGCAGTACTTC. This chain links TRBV27 with TRBJ2-7; possibly TRBD2 for D (5 bases). V shed 2 bases and J shed 0 bases, with 11 bases lying between them. This CDR3 has 15 residues. CDR1 and CDR2 from the germline V gene are MNHEY and SMNVEV (reference sequence).

This chain links TRBV4-1 with TRBJ2-1; 13 positions match TRBD2. J lost 1 base, V lost 3 bases, and 9 bases had no gene match. CDR1 and CDR2 (germline): MGHRA, YSYEKL. This CDR3 region has 19 residues. The CDR3 DNA reads as TGCGCCAGCAGCCAGGAGGGGGGACTAGCGGGAAGGTCCTACAATGAGCAGTTCTTC. This sequence encodes CASSQEGGLAGRSYNEQFF.

This sequence joins TRBV7-9 and TRBJ1-2; the D is unclear. V dropped 2 bases and J dropped 0 bases, with 13 bases sitting between them. CDR3 length equals 16 residues. CDR1 and CDR2 (germline): SEHNR, FQNEAQ (reference sequence). The CDR3 DNA sequence: TGTGCCAGCAGCTTACATCTGACGGAAACTAACTATGGCTACACCTTC. It codes for CASSLHLTETNYGYTF.

The rearrangement links TRBV28 to TRBJ2-7; no clear D gene. V was pared by 0 bases and J by 0 bases, with 6 bases between. Germline V lookup: CDR1 MDHEN, CDR2 SYDVKM. The CDR3 runs 14 residues. The CDR3 DNA follows: TGTGCCAGCAGTTTATGGGGCAACTCCTACGAGCAGTACTTC. It specifies CASSLWGNSYEQYF.

This chain joins TRBV7-3 and TRBJ2-5; D possibly corresponds to TRBD2 (6 bases). Germline CDR1 reads SGHTA; CDR2 reads FQGTGA. V lost 3 bases to trimming and J lost 4 bases, with 15 bases between them. This CDR3 spans 15 amino acids. CDR3 sequence (DNA): TGTGCCAGCAGCTTCTGGGCGGGAACGTCAGAGACCCAGTACTTC. This sequence encodes CASSFWAGTSETQYF.

On this clone: Other DNA sequences of this sample code for an identical CDR3. The chain joins TRBV5-1 to TRBJ2-7; 10 bases line up with TRBD1. This CDR3 has 15 amino acids. V was pared by 0 bases and J by 4 bases, with 4 bases of the junction left unmatched. Germline V gene data show CDR1 as SGHRS and CDR2 as YFSETQ. The CDR3 DNA sequence: TGCGCCAGCAGCTTGGGTGGGACAGGGGAGTACGAGCAGTACTTC. The encoded protein is CASSLGGTGEYEQYF.

This rearrangement joins TRBV5-1 to TRBJ2-2; 7 nucleotides agree with TRBD2. The CDR3 has 17 amino acids. The germline CDR1 and CDR2 sequences are SGHRS and YFSETQ. J lost 0 bases, V lost 0 bases, and 5 bases had no gene match. In DNA, the CDR3 is TGCGCCAGCAGCTTGGTACGCCGGGGGGCGAACACCGGGGAGCTGTTTTTT. It codes for CASSLVRRGANTGELFF.

The chain carries TRBV4-3 and TRBJ1-2; tentatively, D is TRBD1 (5 bases). Germline assignment: CDR1 LGHNA and CDR2 YSLEER. Trimming left V 4 bases short and J 4 bases short, with 13 bases between. The CDR3 runs 14 residues. The CDR3 DNA sequence: TGCGCCAGCAGCCTTGGGGGGGAGAGCTATGGCTACACCTTC. Translation: CASSLGGESYGYTF.

The chain recombines TRBV27 with TRBJ2-7, with D perhaps assigned TRBD1 or TRBD2 (5 bases each). Between the trimmed V and J ends, which lost 10 bases and 6 bases, there was a span of 19 bases. The CDR3 runs 13 residues. Germline values: CDR1 MNHEY, CDR2 SMNVEV (reference sequence). The DNA for the CDR3 is TGTGCCACCCGTTCGGGGCTGAAGTCCGAGCAGTACTTC. This sequence encodes CATRSGLKSEQYF.

V usage is TRBV4-3 and J usage is TRBJ2-3; 8 positions agree with TRBD2. CDR3 length: 18 residues. The ends lost 0 bases at V and 0 bases at J; junction bases unmatched: 8. Germline V gives CDR1 LGHNA, CDR2 YSLEER. As DNA, the CDR3 is TGCGCCAGCAGCCAAGATCGGCCTAGCGGGCCCAGCACAGATACGCAGTATTTT. Amino acid sequence: CASSQDRPSGPSTDTQYF.

The chain links TRBV10-2 to TRBJ1-2; no reliable D call. V gave up 7 bases and J gave up 6 bases, with 15 bases separating them. From germline, CDR1 is WSHSY and CDR2 SAAADI. CDR3 length equals 13 residues. The CDR3 DNA is TGCGCCAGCAAACCGGTCCGGGCGGATGGCTACACCTTC. Translating it yields CASKPVRADGYTF.

V gene TRBV27 combines with J gene TRBJ2-1, with unresolved D. This CDR3 region has 14 residues. The V gene lost 4 bases and the J gene lost 0 bases, with 7 bases spanning the gap. Germline V gene lookup returns CDR1 MNHEY and CDR2 SMNVEV (reference sequence). The CDR3 sequence is CASSSDTSYNEQFF. The CDR3 DNA reads TGTGCCAGCAGTTCCGACACCTCCTACAATGAGCAGTTCTTC.

J is TRBJ2-3 and V is TRBV27; a weak D match, TRBD1 (5 bases). V gave up 9 bases and J gave up 2 bases, with 24 bases separating them. The CDR3 has 17 amino acids. Germline values: CDR1 MNHEY, CDR2 SMNVEV (reference sequence). CDR3 residues: CASSKIGVLGNTDTQYF. The DNA of the CDR3 is TGTGCCAGTAGCAAAATAGGGGTTCTGGGAAACACAGATACGCAGTATTTT.

This clone was counted between two and nine times. CDR3 DNA: TGTGCCAGCAGTCGTGTGGTCCCTGGCGGCACTGAAGCTTTCTTT. Protein product: CASSRVVPGGTEAFF. The chain has TRBV7-9 and TRBJ1-1; no clear D. Looked up from germline, CDR1 is SEHNR and CDR2 is FQNEAQ (reference sequence). With 6 bases removed from V and 4 bases from J, the gap between germline ends came to 18 bases. This CDR3 has 15 amino acids. The entire variable domain, with the rest obtained from reference TRBV7-9 and TRBJ1-1, is as follows: DTGVSQNPRHKITKRGQNVTFRCDPISEHNRLYWYRQTLGQGPEFLTYFQNEAQLEKSRLLSDRFSAERPKGSFSTLEIQRTEQGDSAMYLCASSRVVPGGTEAFFGQGTRLTVV.

DNA for the CDR3: TGTGCCAGCAGCATGGGACTAGCGGGAGACGAGCAGTACTTC. Its protein is CASSMGLAGDEQYF. This chain joins TRBV9 and TRBJ2-7, with 14 bases lining up with TRBD2. CDR3 length: 14 amino acids. V gave up 4 bases and J gave up 5 bases; unmatched junction bases: 2. Germline V gene data show CDR1 as SGDLS and CDR2 as YYNGEE. The variable domain in full, with the rest retrieved from reference TRBV9 and TRBJ2-7, is DSGVTQTPKHLITATGQRVTLRCSPRSGDLSVYWYQQSLDQGLQFLIQYYNGEERAKGNILERFSAQQFPDLHSELNLSSLELGDSALYFCASSMGLAGDEQYFGPGTRLTVT.

This rearrangement joins TRBV2 to TRBJ2-2; tentatively, D is TRBD2 (6 bases). CDR1 SNHLY and CDR2 FYNNEI come from the germline V gene. The CDR3 runs to 15 residues. V dropped 6 bases and J dropped 5 bases, with 16 bases sitting between them. The CDR3 sequence is CASRVEGGETGELFF. The CDR3 coding sequence is TGTGCCAGCAGGGTCGAGGGAGGAGAGACCGGGGAGCTGTTTTTT.

The chain links TRBV9 to TRBJ1-2; 10 nucleotides match TRBD1. The CDR3 is 15 residues long. V shed 0 bases and J 5 bases; nucleotides not matched to a gene: 4. Germline V gene data show CDR1 as SGDLS and CDR2 as YYNGEE. For the CDR3, the DNA is TGTGCCAGCAGCGTAGGGGACAGGGGAGGATATGGCTACACCTTC. Amino acids: CASSVGDRGGYGYTF. Complete variable domain (other parts from reference TRBV9 and TRBJ1-2): DSGVTQTPKHLITATGQRVTLRCSPRSGDLSVYWYQQSLDQGLQFLIQYYNGEERAKGNILERFSAQQFPDLHSELNLSSLELGDSALYFCASSVGDRGGYGYTFGSGTRLTVV.

The chain couples TRBV7-9 to TRBJ2-3; no firm D call. The CDR3 totals 13 residues. The germline CDR1 and CDR2 sequences are SEHNR and FQNEAQ (reference sequence). Trimming took off 0 bases at V and 4 bases at J, with 5 bases between the two ends. CDR3 sequence reads: CASSLADPDTQYF. The CDR3 region has the DNA TGTGCCAGCAGCTTAGCGGACCCAGATACGCAGTATTTT.